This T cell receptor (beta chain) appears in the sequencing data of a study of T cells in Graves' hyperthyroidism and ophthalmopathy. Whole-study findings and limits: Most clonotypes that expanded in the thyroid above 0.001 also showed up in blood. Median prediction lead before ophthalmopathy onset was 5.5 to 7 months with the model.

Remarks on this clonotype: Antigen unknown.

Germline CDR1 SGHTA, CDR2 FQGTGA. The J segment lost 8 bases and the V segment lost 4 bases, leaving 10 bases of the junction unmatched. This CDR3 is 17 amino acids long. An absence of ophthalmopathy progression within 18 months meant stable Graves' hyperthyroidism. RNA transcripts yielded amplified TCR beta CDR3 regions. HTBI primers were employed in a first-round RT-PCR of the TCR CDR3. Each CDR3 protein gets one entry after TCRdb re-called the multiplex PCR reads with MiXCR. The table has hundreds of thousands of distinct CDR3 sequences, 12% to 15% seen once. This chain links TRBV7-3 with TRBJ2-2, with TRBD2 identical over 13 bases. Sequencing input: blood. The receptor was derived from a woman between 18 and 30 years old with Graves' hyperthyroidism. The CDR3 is CASSSGTSGNLQGELFF. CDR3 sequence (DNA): TGTGCCAGCAGCTCCGGGACTAGCGGGAACCTTCAAGGGGAGCTGTTTTTT.